This TCR beta chain was profiled in a study of shared T cell receptors in the human thymus (dated by TCRdb to the early 2020s). Some background on the complete study: The study investigated the way shared, self-reactive T-cell receptor alpha chains are produced in the human thymus.

The library was prepared using the immunoSEQ multiplex PCR assay. In its TCRdb copy, this immuneACCESS table keeps in-frame sequences only and misses some clones. Where compared with another copy, unresolved V genes explain less than half of these, and the others have no known cause. Counted in this sample were over 350,000 clones; 85% to 95% of them appeared once. 0.015% to 0.02% of the sample comes from the top ten. From the germline V gene (reference sequence), CDR1 is MNHEY and CDR2 is SMNVEV. The CDR3 goes from the cysteine to the phenylalanine over 17 residues. Just the 51-base CDR3 DNA is kept, in frame starting at base 1. The junction shows trimming of 4 bases on V and 3 bases on J, and the gene matches do not reach 14 bases of it. Remarks on this clone: The clone's antigen remains unknown. There are no base qualities to consult, and no much larger clone falls within one base.

The sequence is built from TRBV27 and TRBJ2-7, with 8 bases in between that match TRBD2. The clonotype originates from a human donor. The specimen sequenced was thymocytes. The CDR3 reads CASSCGSPLLAGYEQYF. The sequenced DNA is TGTGCCAGCAGTTGTGGCAGTCCCCTCCTAGCGGGCTACGAGCAGTACTTC.